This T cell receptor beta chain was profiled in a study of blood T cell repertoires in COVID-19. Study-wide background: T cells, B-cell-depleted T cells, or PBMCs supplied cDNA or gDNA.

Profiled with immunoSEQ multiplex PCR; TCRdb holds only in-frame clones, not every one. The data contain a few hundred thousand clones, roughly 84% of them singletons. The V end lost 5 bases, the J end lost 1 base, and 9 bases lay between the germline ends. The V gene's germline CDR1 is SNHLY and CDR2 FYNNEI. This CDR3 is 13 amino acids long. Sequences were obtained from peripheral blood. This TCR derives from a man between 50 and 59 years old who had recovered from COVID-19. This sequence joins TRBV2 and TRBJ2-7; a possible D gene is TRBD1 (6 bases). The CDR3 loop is CASSKGHSYEQYF. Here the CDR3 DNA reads TGTGCCAGCAGTAAGGGACATTCCTACGAGCAGTACTTC.